Listed below are T cell receptor beta chains from one sample, sequenced in a study of regulatory T cells in long-lasting Graves disease. Each CDR3 protein gets one entry after TCRdb re-called the multiplex PCR reads with MiXCR. The data contain around 450,000 distinct CDR3 sequences, approximately 21% of them singletons. The material was peripheral blood mononuclear cells (PBMCs), obtained when the disease was refractory, from a patient treated with antithyroid drugs. All receptors derive from a female donor with Graves disease. CDR3s include the opening cysteine and the closing phenylalanine or tryptophan. A D gene is named only where the DNA matches it firmly. Rows may omit the clone size; those that give it use once, few, many or a size class.

TRBV7-9	many	NA	TRBJ1-1	CASSLGGGEAFF	TGTGCCAGCAGTTTAGGCGGTGGGGAAGCTTTCTTT
TRBV28	many	NA	TRBJ1-1	CASSARAINTEAFF	TGTGCCAGCAGTGCCAGGGCTATTAACACTGAAGCTTTCTTT
TRBV5-8	NA	TRBD2	TRBJ2-1	CASSQTSGSRGEQFF	TGTGCCAGCAGCCAGACTAGCGGGAGTAGGGGTGAGCAGTTCTTC
TRBV20-1	few	NA	TRBJ2-7	CSAKDSYEQYF	TGCAGTGCAAAAGACAGCTACGAGCAGTACTTC
TRBV13	NA	TRBD1	TRBJ2-4	CASSLGLTRQGENIQYF	TGTGCCAGCAGCTTAGGCCTAACTCGACAGGGGGAAAACATTCAGTACTTC
TRBV20-1	many	TRBD1	TRBJ1-2	CSAIKTDRENYGYTF	TGCAGTGCTATAAAAACTGACAGGGAAAACTATGGCTACACCTTC
TRBV7-2	NA	NA	TRBJ1-2	CASSLVSGPEGYGYTF	TGTGCCAGCAGCTTAGTGTCCGGGCCTGAGGGCTATGGCTACACCTTC
TRBV7-9	many	NA	TRBJ2-5	CASSLQPQETQYF	TGTGCCAGCAGCCTACAGCCCCAAGAGACCCAGTACTTC
TRBV20-1	few	NA	TRBJ2-4	CSARGPGDIQYF	TGCAGTGCTAGAGGCCCAGGGGACATTCAGTACTTC
TRBV20-1	few	NA	TRBJ1-2	CSARVPDSTRYGYTF	TGCAGTGCTAGAGTCCCTGACTCAACCCGCTATGGCTACACCTTC
TRBV24-1	few	TRBD1	TRBJ2-7	CATSGDRGYEQYF	TGTGCCACCAGTGGGGACAGGGGTTACGAGCAGTACTTC
TRBV9	NA	NA	TRBJ1-5	CASSVGGFHQPQHF	TGTGCCAGCAGCGTAGGAGGGTTCCATCAGCCCCAGCATTTT
TRBV9	many	NA	TRBJ2-7	CASSEPVPEQYF	TGTGCCAGCAGCGAGCCGGTTCCCGAGCAGTACTTC
TRBV6-2/TRBV6-3	many	TRBD1	TRBJ1-1	CASSEQGFLTEAFF	TGTGCCAGCAGTGAACAGGGGTTTCTCACTGAAGCTTTCTTT
TRBV7-2	NA	NA	TRBJ2-1	CASSLVGRNEQFF	TGTGCCAGCAGTCTTGTGGGCCGGAATGAGCAGTTCTTC
TRBV28	NA	NA	TRBJ2-7	CASSLWSSFSHEQYF	TGTGCCAGCAGTTTATGGTCTAGCTTTTCCCACGAGCAGTACTTC
TRBV29-1	few	TRBD1	TRBJ1-1	CSVGTGGGSTEAFF	TGCAGCGTGGGCACAGGGGGCGGCTCGACTGAAGCTTTCTTT
TRBV6-1	many	NA	TRBJ1-2	CASTPRGTGGYTF	TGTGCCAGCACCCCGAGGGGGACCGGTGGCTACACCTTC
TRBV11-3	few	NA	TRBJ2-2	CASSIHSQRTGELFF	TGTGCCAGCAGCATACACTCCCAGCGAACCGGGGAGCTGTTTTTT
TRBV11-2	many	NA	TRBJ1-1	CASSSGLEAFF	TGTGCCAGCAGCTCCGGACTGGAAGCTTTCTTT
TRBV6-1	many	TRBD1	TRBJ1-4	CASSDLLQGNNEKLFF	TGTGCCAGCAGTGATTTGCTACAGGGGAATAATGAAAAACTGTTTTTT
TRBV29-1	NA	NA	TRBJ1-5	CSVAIGQGQPQHF	TGCAGCGTTGCGATAGGGCAGGGTCAGCCCCAGCATTTT
TRBV3-1	many	NA	TRBJ1-4	CASSQSGGEKLFF	TGTGCCAGCAGCCAATCGGGAGGTGAAAAACTGTTTTTT
TRBV2	many	NA	TRBJ1-2	CASSPAGSYGYTF	TGTGCCAGCAGTCCAGCGGGGTCGTATGGCTACACCTTC
TRBV11-2	many	NA	TRBJ2-5	CASSLGRARETQYF	TGTGCCAGCAGCTTAGGGAGGGCGCGAGAGACCCAGTACTTC
TRBV19	few	TRBD1	TRBJ1-5	CASNRGDGNQPQHF	TGTGCCAGTAACAGGGGAGATGGCAATCAGCCCCAGCATTTT
TRBV6-2/TRBV6-3	many	NA	TRBJ2-7	CASSYRTGSEQYF	TGTGCCAGCAGTTATCGTACAGGGTCCGAGCAGTACTTC
TRBV5-8	few	NA	TRBJ2-3	CASSLPGTDTQYF	TGTGCCAGCAGCTTACCAGGAACAGATACGCAGTATTTT
TRBV30	few	TRBD2	TRBJ2-2	CAWEPGGAGELFF	TGTGCCTGGGAACCTGGGGGGGCCGGGGAGCTGTTTTTT
TRBV13	many	NA	TRBJ1-1	CASSSRSLSPNTEAFF	TGTGCCAGCAGCTCGCGGTCCCTATCACCGAACACTGAAGCTTTCTTT
TRBV4-3	many	NA	TRBJ1-4	CASSQKIGGSYDEKLFF	TGCGCCAGCAGCCAAAAGATAGGGGGGAGTTATGATGAAAAACTGTTTTTT